A single sample gave rise to the 30 T cell receptor beta chains below, sequenced in a study of PD-1 blockade in classical Hodgkin lymphoma. Time point denoted: cycle 4 day 1 (C4D1), after more than 5 weeks of nivolumab. All patients relapsed after autologous stem cell transplantation, and brentuximab vedotin exposure varied. Magnetic negative selection was used to purify CD4+ T cells from thawed PBMCs. Generated by immunoSEQ multiplex PCR, the TCRdb table keeps only in-frame clones and is missing some. The sample includes just under 6,500 clones, about 89% of them seen just once. This material consisted of CD4+ T cells from blood, taken before the fourth cycle of nivolumab. The receptors come from a human donor with classical Hodgkin lymphoma.

The V call is TRBV11-2, the J call TRBJ2-2; the D is unclear. CDR3 length: 13 amino acids. V was cut by 7 bases and J by 5 bases, with 11 bases left in between. Germline CDR1 is SGHAT and CDR2 is FQNNGV. The CDR3 DNA follows: TGTGCCAGCACCACCTCACCAACCGGGGAGCTGTTTTTT. The encoded protein is CASTTSPTGELFF.

The chain uses TRBV4-2 and TRBJ1-2, with 9 nucleotides matching TRBD1. The V gene end was trimmed by 5 bases and the J gene end by 5 bases; junction bases not matched to a gene: 15. There are 17 residues in the CDR3. CDR1 is LGHNA, CDR2 YNFKEQ, per germline. The CDR3 DNA reads as TGTGCCAGCAGCGCGCGCGAACAGGGGGCAGGGTGGTATGGCTACACCTTC. Its translation: CASSAREQGAGWYGYTF.

The CDR3 here is CAISESGGFTDTQYF. DNA of the CDR3: TGTGCCATCAGTGAGAGCGGGGGGTTCACAGATACGCAGTATTTT. The chain recombines TRBV10-3 with TRBJ2-3, with 9 bases fitting TRBD2. The CDR3 has 15 residues. The V gene end was trimmed by 2 bases and the J gene end by 2 bases; junction bases not matched to a gene: 2. The germline V gene has CDR1 ENHRY and CDR2 SYGVKD.

The chain joins TRBV11-2 to TRBJ1-5; 7 bases map to TRBD1. This CDR3 region has 16 residues. Germline loops: CDR1 SGHAT, CDR2 FQNNGV. Trimming took 1 base from V and 3 from J; bases not matched to a gene: 6. CDR3 in DNA: TGTGCCAGCAGCTTAGCGACAGGGTTGGACAATCAGCCCCAGCATTTT. This translates into CASSLATGLDNQPQHF.

The J gene is TRBJ1-4, the V gene TRBV25-1; D remains unclear. The CDR3 has 15 amino acids. Trimming took off 1 base at V and 7 bases at J, with 13 bases between the two ends. From germline, CDR1 is MGHDK and CDR2 SYGVNS. CDR3 nucleotide sequence: TGTGCCAGCAGTGAATCCGTGGGTTTGGGTGAAAAACTGTTTTTT. This codes for CASSESVGLGEKLFF.

The chain has TRBV2 and TRBJ1-1; TRBD1 is a possible D gene (6 bases). With 4 bases removed from V and 8 bases from J, the gap between germline ends came to 17 bases. Germline assignment: CDR1 SNHLY and CDR2 FYNNEI. The length of the CDR3 is 14 residues. The CDR3 is CASSGAWAGEEAFF. The DNA of the CDR3 is TGTGCCAGCAGTGGCGCGTGGGCAGGGGAAGAAGCTTTCTTT. Together with reference TRBV2 and TRBJ1-1, the CDR3 gives the full variable domain: EPEVTQTPSHQVTQMGQEVILRCVPISNHLYFYWYRQILGQKVEFLVSFYNNEISEKSEIFDDQFSVERPDGSNFTLKIRSTKLEDSAMYFCASSGAWAGEEAFFGQGTRLTVV.

The CDR3 sequence: CASSLRSETQYF. The DNA for the CDR3 is TGTGCCAGCAGCTTAAGGTCAGAGACCCAGTACTTC. The chain links TRBV5-4 to TRBJ2-5; D is unclear. The CDR3 has 12 amino acids. Trimming stripped 2 bases from V and 4 bases from J, with 6 bases between. CDR1 is SGHNT, CDR2 YYREEE, per germline (reference sequence).

The J gene is TRBJ1-4, the V gene TRBV21-1; the table's TRBD1 call for D was not verified on the DNA. TRBV21-1 is assigned pseudogene status. CDR3 length: 18 amino acids. CDR3 sequence (DNA): TGTGCCAGCAGCAAAGCGCGATTTAGGACAGGGAATAATGAAAAACTGTTTTTT. It codes for CASSKARFRTGNNEKLFF.

The genes are TRBV7-9 and TRBJ2-7, with TRBD1 matching over 9 bases. V gave up 1 base and J gave up 3 bases; unmatched junction bases: 7. There are 16 residues in the CDR3. Germline V gives CDR1 SEHNR, CDR2 FQNEAQ (reference sequence). The CDR3, as DNA: TGTGCCAGCAGCTTAGGACCGGGACAGGGAAACTACGAGCAGTACTTC. It is translated as CASSLGPGQGNYEQYF. Combining the CDR3 with reference TRBV7-9 and TRBJ2-7 gives the whole variable domain DTGVSQNPRHKITKRGQNVTFRCDPISEHNRLYWYRQTLGQGPEFLTYFQNEAQLEKSRLLSDRFSAERPKGSFSTLEIQRTEQGDSAMYLCASSLGPGQGNYEQYFGPGTRLTVT.

The chain combines TRBV7-3 with TRBJ2-3; D not certain. Germline V gives CDR1 SGHTA, CDR2 FQGTGA. Trimming shortened V by 2 bases and J by 2 bases, and 8 bases separated the two germline ends. CDR3 size: 14 residues. The CDR3 loop is CASSLDGVTDTQYF. The CDR3 DNA sequence: TGTGCCAGCAGCTTAGATGGGGTCACAGATACGCAGTATTTT.

This clone was recorded only once. This rearrangement joins TRBV29-1 to TRBJ2-2; 7 positions match TRBD2. The CDR3 totals 15 residues. In germline, CDR1 is SQVTM, CDR2 ANQGSEA. The V segment lost 4 bases and the J segment 2 bases; nucleotides outside the gene matches: 7. The CDR3: CSVVAGATNTGELFF. CDR3 bases: TGCAGCGTTGTGGCGGGAGCGACCAACACCGGGGAGCTGTTTTTT.

This sequence joins TRBV5-1 and TRBJ2-7; the match to TRBD1 covers 9 bases. The CDR3 consists of 15 residues. V dropped 0 bases and J dropped 5; count of bases not matched to a gene: 6. Germline CDR1 is SGHRS and CDR2 is YFSETQ. The CDR3 is CASSLAGTGNDEQYF. As DNA, the CDR3 is TGCGCCAGCAGCTTGGCCGGGACAGGGAACGACGAGCAGTACTTC.

The CDR3 protein is CASSLAVAGGYNEQFF. The CDR3 DNA is TGTGCCAGCAGCTTAGCAGTAGCGGGTGGATACAATGAGCAGTTCTTC. The chain combines TRBV7-2 with TRBJ2-1; 7 bases align to TRBD2. The germline CDR1 and CDR2 sequences are SGHTA and FQGNSA. CDR3 length: 16 residues. J lost 4 bases, V lost 0 bases, and 6 bases had no gene match.

This sequence joins TRBV11-2 and TRBJ1-4; D might be TRBD1 (5 bases). The CDR3 contains 16 residues. Trimming shortened V by 5 bases and J by 3 bases, and 16 bases separated the two germline ends. Germline-derived CDR1 and CDR2 are SGHAT and FQNNGV. CDR3 residues: CASSLSGGRANEKLFF. CDR3 DNA sequence: TGTGCCAGCAGCCTCTCGGGGGGACGGGCTAATGAAAAACTGTTTTTT.

This clone appeared once. V is TRBV9 and J is TRBJ2-2; D may be TRBD2 (5 bases). Trimming took off 2 bases at V and 6 bases at J, with 11 bases between the two ends. Germline assignment: CDR1 SGDLS and CDR2 YYNGEE. The CDR3 contains 14 residues. The CDR3 is CASSVNTRAGELFF. DNA for the CDR3: TGTGCCAGCAGCGTTAACACTAGAGCCGGGGAGCTGTTTTTT.

V and J are TRBV19 and TRBJ2-3; D call uncertain. CDR1 is LNHDA, CDR2 SQIVND, per germline (reference sequence). The CDR3 covers 13 residues. Between the trimmed V and J ends, which lost 7 bases and 6 bases, there was a span of 14 bases. Here the CDR3 reads CASTWIVGDTQYF. The CDR3 nucleotides are TGTGCCAGTACGTGGATCGTGGGGGATACGCAGTATTTT.

The V call is TRBV2, the J call TRBJ2-5; D is unclear. V shed 5 bases and J shed 2 bases, with 9 bases lying between them. The CDR3 sequence is 13 residues long. CDR1 and CDR2 from the germline V gene are SNHLY and FYNNEI. DNA for the CDR3: TGTGCCAGCAGTACCGGGCGGCAAGAGACCCAGTACTTC. Its translation: CASSTGRQETQYF. The complete variable domain, with remaining parts taken from reference TRBV2 and TRBJ2-5, reads EPEVTQTPSHQVTQMGQEVILRCVPISNHLYFYWYRQILGQKVEFLVSFYNNEISEKSEIFDDQFSVERPDGSNFTLKIRSTKLEDSAMYFCASSTGRQETQYFGPGTRLLVL.

The chain joins TRBV19 to TRBJ2-5; 7 nucleotides agree with TRBD2. The V and J ends lost 3 bases and 2 bases, in that order; junction bases with no gene match: 6. Germline-derived CDR1 and CDR2 are LNHDA and SQIVND (reference sequence). CDR3 length: 15 amino acids. The CDR3 nucleotides are TGTGCCAGTAGTATTGCAGCGGGACTACAAGAGACCCAGTACTTC. It encodes CASSIAAGLQETQYF.

This clone was recorded once. The chain joins TRBV6-1 to TRBJ2-7, with 9 bases that match TRBD1. CDR1 and CDR2 (germline): MNHNS, SASEGT. This CDR3 has 14 residues. The trim removed 7 bases at V and 4 bases at J, leaving 8 bases unmatched. Written as DNA, the CDR3 is TGTGCCAGCATCGTCATGGGACAGGGTTACGAGCAGTACTTC. Translated: CASIVMGQGYEQYF.

This sequence joins TRBV18 and TRBJ2-2; a weak D match, TRBD1 (5 bases). Trimming cost V 2 bases and J 0 bases, with 7 bases left between them. The CDR3 covers 15 residues. From germline, CDR1 is KGHSH and CDR2 LQKENI. This CDR3 is CASSPGATNTGELFF. The DNA of the CDR3 is TGTGCCAGCTCACCAGGGGCGACGAACACCGGGGAGCTGTTTTTT.

The chain carries TRBV5-1 and TRBJ2-7; D is undetermined. V was shortened by 0 bases and J by 3 bases, with 7 bases between the two germline ends. Germline lookup yields CDR1 SGHRS and CDR2 YFSETQ. CDR3 size: 13 residues. The CDR3, as DNA: TGCGCCAGCAGCTTGGGGCGGAACTACGAGCAGTACTTC. Amino acids: CASSLGRNYEQYF.

The chain uses TRBV2 and TRBJ2-7; D is possibly TRBD1 (7 bases). The CDR3 sequence is 15 residues long. V was pared by 6 bases and J by 2 bases, with 17 bases between. Germline lookup yields CDR1 SNHLY and CDR2 FYNNEI. Here the CDR3 reads CASRGGQFFTYEQYF. The CDR3 DNA reads TGTGCCAGCAGGGGGGGACAGTTCTTTACCTACGAGCAGTACTTC.

The chain couples TRBV7-9 to TRBJ2-7; D might be TRBD1 or TRBD2, each matching 6 bases. Deletions cut 5 bases from V and 3 bases from J, with 17 bases between. CDR3 length: 15 residues. Germline V lookup: CDR1 SEHNR, CDR2 FQNEAQ (reference sequence). The CDR3 sequence is CASSPKGGKGYEQYF. The CDR3 DNA follows: TGTGCCAGCAGCCCCAAGGGGGGAAAAGGCTACGAGCAGTACTTC.

The rearrangement links TRBV7-2 to TRBJ2-4; 12 bases align to TRBD2. Germline CDR1 is SGHTA and CDR2 is FQGNSA. This CDR3 region has 16 residues. V lost 3 bases, J lost 7 bases, and 7 bases stayed unmatched. The CDR3 is CASSLASGGAGNIQYF. CDR3 sequence (DNA): TGTGCCAGCAGCTTGGCTAGCGGGGGGGCAGGGAACATTCAGTACTTC.

The chain links TRBV18 to TRBJ1-2; unclear D gene. The CDR3 runs 15 residues. Germline-derived CDR1 and CDR2 are KGHSH and LQKENI. The germline V and J ends were trimmed by 1 base and 3 bases, with 12 bases remaining between them. In DNA, the CDR3 is TGTGCCAGCTCACCACTTACAGCCTTTTACTATGGCTACACCTTC. As protein: CASSPLTAFYYGYTF.

V usage is TRBV30 and J usage is TRBJ2-4; perhaps TRBD2 as D (6 bases). Looked up from germline, CDR1 is GTSNPN and CDR2 is SVGIG (reference sequence). With 3 bases removed from V and 7 bases from J, the gap between germline ends came to 10 bases. The CDR3 runs to 12 residues. CDR3 coding DNA: TGTGCCTGGAGCCTTGGGGGGAACATTCAGTACTTC. It codes for CAWSLGGNIQYF.

CDR3 protein: CASSSPAGQGSRGYTF. The DNA for the CDR3 is TGTGCCAGCAGCTCGCCGGCGGGACAGGGGTCTCGTGGCTACACCTTC. The chain is built from TRBV11-2 and TRBJ1-2; 10 positions match TRBD1. This CDR3 has 16 residues. Germline CDR1 reads SGHAT; CDR2 reads FQNNGV. J gave up 7 bases and V 4 bases, and 12 bases lay outside the gene matches.

This clone was counted only a few times. The chain is built from TRBV19 and TRBJ1-5, with D possibly TRBD1 on 6 matching bases. Trimming removed 4 bases at V and 7 bases at J, with 14 bases between. The CDR3 is 14 amino acids. Germline V lookup: CDR1 LNHDA, CDR2 SQIVND (reference sequence). This chain's CDR3 is CASSTHRVGQPQHF. The CDR3 bases are TGTGCCAGTAGTACACACAGGGTCGGACAGCCCCAGCATTTT.

The CDR3 loop reads CASSETVRAGNTIYF. CDR3 nucleotides: TGCGCCAGCAGCGAGACAGTTCGGGCTGGAAACACCATATATTTT. V and J are TRBV5-1 and TRBJ1-3; a weak D match, TRBD1 (5 bases). This CDR3 contains 15 residues. From germline, CDR1 is SGHRS and CDR2 YFSETQ. V gave up 4 bases and J gave up 2 bases, with 13 bases separating them.

The chain joins TRBV7-2 to TRBJ1-1; D may be TRBD1 (5 bases). Trimming took 1 base from V and 0 from J, leaving 12 bases between them. There are 16 residues in the CDR3. The germline gives CDR1 SGHTA, CDR2 FQGNSA. For the CDR3, the DNA is TGTGCCAGCAGCTTAGAAGGTTGGGGCTTGAACACTGAAGCTTTCTTT. Protein product: CASSLEGWGLNTEAFF.